This TCR beta chain appears in the sequencing data of a study of cytomegalovirus exposure and HLA in healthy donors. Study context: Counted in an early data release were about 85 million unique TCRs from HLA-typed donors.

A word on this clone: Its antigen is not identified.

The PCR employed 60 Vbeta primers together with 13 Jbeta primers. Method: immunoSEQ multiplex PCR; TCRdb's copy keeps in-frame clones and lacks some. The sample includes approximately 44,000 clones, 87% of them seen just once. V gave up 4 bases and J gave up 0 bases; unmatched junction bases: 2. The germline CDR1 and CDR2 sequences are SQVTM and ANQGSEA. The CDR3 covers 13 residues. Study-level findings and limits: A reported reduction in N-insertions relative to the roughly 640-donor mean was seen in an Asian-associated ancestry cluster in a later analysis. Most of the TCR beta V segments (in an earlier analysis) were productive either about 87% or about 30% of the time.

When sampled, the donors appeared nominally healthy, though they likely had unrecorded immune exposures. Sequences were obtained from PBMCs. This clonotype originated in a woman aged 40 to 49 in good health and CMV-seropositive. This chain links TRBV29-1 with TRBJ1-1; 7 bases map to TRBD1. CDR3: CSVGGQMNTEAFF. In DNA form, the CDR3 reads TGCAGCGTTGGGGGACAGATGAACACTGAAGCTTTCTTT.